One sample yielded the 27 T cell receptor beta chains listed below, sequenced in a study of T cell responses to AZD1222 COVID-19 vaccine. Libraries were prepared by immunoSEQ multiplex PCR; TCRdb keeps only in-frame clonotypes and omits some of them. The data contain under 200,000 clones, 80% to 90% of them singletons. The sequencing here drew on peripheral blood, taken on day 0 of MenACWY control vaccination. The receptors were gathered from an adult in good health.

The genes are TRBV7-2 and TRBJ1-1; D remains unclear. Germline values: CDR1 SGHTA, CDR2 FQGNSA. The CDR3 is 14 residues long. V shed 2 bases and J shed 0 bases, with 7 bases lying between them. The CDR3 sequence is CASSLLRVNTEAFF. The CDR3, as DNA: TGTGCCAGCAGCTTACTTAGAGTGAACACTGAAGCTTTCTTT.

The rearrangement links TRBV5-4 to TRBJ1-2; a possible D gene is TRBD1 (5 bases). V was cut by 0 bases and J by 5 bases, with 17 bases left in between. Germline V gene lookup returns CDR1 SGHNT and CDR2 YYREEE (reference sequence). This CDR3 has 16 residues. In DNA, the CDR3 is TGTGCCAGCAGCTTGGGGGGGACGGACGGAAGATATGGCTACACCTTC. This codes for CASSLGGTDGRYGYTF.

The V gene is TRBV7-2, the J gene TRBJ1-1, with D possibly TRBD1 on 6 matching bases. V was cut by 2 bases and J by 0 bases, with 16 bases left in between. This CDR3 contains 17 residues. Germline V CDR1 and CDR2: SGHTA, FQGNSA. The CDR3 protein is CASSLWITGTMNTEAFF. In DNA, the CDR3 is TGTGCCAGCAGCTTATGGATAACAGGGACCATGAACACTGAAGCTTTCTTT.

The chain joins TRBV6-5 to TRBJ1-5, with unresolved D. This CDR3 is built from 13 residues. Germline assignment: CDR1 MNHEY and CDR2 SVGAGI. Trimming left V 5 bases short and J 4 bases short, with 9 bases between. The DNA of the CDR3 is TGTGCCAGCAGTCTGTACACTAATCAGCCCCAGCATTTT. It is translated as CASSLYTNQPQHF.

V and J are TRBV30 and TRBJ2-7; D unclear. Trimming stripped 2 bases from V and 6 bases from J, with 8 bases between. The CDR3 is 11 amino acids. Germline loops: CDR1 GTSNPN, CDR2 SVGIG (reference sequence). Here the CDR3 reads CAWSLVGEQYF. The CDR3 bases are TGTGCCTGGAGTTTAGTGGGCGAGCAGTACTTC.

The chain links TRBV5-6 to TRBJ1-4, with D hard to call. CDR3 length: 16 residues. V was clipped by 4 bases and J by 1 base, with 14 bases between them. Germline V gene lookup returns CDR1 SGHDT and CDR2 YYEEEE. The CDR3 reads CASSRKRGLTNEKLFF. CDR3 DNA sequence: TGTGCCAGCAGCAGAAAAAGAGGGCTAACTAATGAAAAACTGTTTTTT.

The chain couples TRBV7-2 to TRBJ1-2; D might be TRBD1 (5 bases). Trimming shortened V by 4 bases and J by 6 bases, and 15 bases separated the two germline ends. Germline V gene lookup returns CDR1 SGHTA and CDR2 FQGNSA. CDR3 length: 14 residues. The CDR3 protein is CASSSQGGGNGYTF. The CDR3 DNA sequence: TGTGCCAGCAGCTCTCAGGGTGGGGGAAATGGCTACACCTTC.

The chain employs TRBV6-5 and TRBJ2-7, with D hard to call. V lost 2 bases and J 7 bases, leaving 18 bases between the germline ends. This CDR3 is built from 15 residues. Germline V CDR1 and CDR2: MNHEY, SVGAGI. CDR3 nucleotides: TGTGCCAGCAGTTACGATAGGTCTACTACGCGGGAGCAGTACTTC. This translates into CASSYDRSTTREQYF.

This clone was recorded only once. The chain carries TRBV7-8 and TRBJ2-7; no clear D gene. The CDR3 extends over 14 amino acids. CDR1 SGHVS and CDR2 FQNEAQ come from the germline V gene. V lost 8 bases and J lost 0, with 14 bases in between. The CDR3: CASLLGLGSYEQYF. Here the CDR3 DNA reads TGTGCCAGCTTATTAGGCTTGGGCTCCTACGAGCAGTACTTC.

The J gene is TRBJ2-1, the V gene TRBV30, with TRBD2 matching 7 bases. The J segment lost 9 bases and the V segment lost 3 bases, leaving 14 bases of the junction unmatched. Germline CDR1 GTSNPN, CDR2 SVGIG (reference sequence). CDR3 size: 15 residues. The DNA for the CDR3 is TGTGCCTGGAGCGGTAGCGGGCTGGGTTACGGTGAGCAGTTCTTC. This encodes CAWSGSGLGYGEQFF.

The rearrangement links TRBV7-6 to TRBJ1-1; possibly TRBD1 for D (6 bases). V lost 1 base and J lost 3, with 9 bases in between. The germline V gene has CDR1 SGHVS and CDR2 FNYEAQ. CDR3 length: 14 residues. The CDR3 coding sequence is TGTGCCAGCAGCTTAGTCCCAGGGGACACTGAAGCTTTCTTT. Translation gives CASSLVPGDTEAFF.

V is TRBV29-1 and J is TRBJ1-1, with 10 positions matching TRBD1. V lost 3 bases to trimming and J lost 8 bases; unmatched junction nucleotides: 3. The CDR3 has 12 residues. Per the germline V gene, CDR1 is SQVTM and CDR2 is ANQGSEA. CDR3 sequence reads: CSVDGDRGEAFF. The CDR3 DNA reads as TGCAGCGTTGACGGGGACAGGGGCGAAGCTTTCTTT. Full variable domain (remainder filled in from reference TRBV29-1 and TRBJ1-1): SAVISQKPSRDICQRGTSLTIQCQVDSQVTMMFWYRQQPGQSLTLIATANQGSEATYESGFVIDKFPISRPNLTFSTLTVSNMSPEDSSIYLCSVDGDRGEAFFGQGTRLTVV.

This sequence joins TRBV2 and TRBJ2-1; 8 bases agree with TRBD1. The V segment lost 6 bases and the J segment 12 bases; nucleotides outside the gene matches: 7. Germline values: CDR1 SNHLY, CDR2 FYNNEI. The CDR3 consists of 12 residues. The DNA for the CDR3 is TGTGCCAGCAGCCAGACAGGGGAAACGCAGTTCTTC. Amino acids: CASSQTGETQFF. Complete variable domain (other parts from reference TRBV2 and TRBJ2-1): EPEVTQTPSHQVTQMGQEVILRCVPISNHLYFYWYRQILGQKVEFLVSFYNNEISEKSEIFDDQFSVERPDGSNFTLKIRSTKLEDSAMYFCASSQTGETQFFGPGTRLTVL.

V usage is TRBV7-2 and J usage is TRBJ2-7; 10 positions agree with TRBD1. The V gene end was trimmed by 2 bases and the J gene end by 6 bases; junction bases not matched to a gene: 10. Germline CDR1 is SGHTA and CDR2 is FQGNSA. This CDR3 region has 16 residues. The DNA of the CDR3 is TGTGCCAGCAGCTTATCGGGACAGGGGAGTAGGTTCGAGCAGTACTTC. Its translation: CASSLSGQGSRFEQYF.

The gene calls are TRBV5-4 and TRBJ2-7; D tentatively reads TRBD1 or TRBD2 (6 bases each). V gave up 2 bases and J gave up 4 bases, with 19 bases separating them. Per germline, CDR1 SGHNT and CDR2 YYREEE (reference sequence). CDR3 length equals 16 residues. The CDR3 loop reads CASSFGGGRSGYEQYF. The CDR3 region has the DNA TGTGCCAGCAGCTTCGGGGGCGGCAGGTCGGGGTACGAGCAGTACTTC.

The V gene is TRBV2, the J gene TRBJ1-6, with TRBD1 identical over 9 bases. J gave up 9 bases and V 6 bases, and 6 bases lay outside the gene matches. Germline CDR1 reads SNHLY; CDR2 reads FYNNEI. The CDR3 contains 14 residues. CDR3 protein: CASSPDRGVSPLHF. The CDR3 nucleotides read TGTGCCAGCAGCCCCGACAGGGGGGTTTCACCCCTCCACTTT.

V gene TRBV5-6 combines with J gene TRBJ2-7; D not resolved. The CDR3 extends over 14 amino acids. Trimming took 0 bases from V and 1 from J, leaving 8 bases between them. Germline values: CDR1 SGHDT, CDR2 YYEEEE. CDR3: CASSLGVSSYEQYF. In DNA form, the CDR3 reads TGTGCCAGCAGCTTGGGGGTCTCTTCCTACGAGCAGTACTTC.

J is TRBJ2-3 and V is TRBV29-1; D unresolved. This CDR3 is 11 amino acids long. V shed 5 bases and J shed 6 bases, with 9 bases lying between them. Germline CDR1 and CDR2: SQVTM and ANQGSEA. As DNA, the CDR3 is TGCAGCGTTCTGTACGTGGATACGCAGTATTTT. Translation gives CSVLYVDTQYF.

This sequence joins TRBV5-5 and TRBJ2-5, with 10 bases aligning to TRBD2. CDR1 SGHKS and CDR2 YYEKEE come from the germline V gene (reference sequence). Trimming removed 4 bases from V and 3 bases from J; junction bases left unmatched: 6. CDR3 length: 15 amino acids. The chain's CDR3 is CASSRKGLAEETQYF. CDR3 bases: TGTGCCAGCAGCCGCAAAGGACTAGCGGAAGAGACCCAGTACTTC.

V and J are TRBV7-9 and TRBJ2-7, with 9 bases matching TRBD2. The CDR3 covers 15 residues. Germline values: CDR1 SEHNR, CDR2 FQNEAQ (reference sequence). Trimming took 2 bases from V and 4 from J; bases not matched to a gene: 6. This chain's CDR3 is CASSLQASGDYEQYF. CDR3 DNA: TGTGCCAGCAGCTTACAGGCTAGCGGGGATTACGAGCAGTACTTC.

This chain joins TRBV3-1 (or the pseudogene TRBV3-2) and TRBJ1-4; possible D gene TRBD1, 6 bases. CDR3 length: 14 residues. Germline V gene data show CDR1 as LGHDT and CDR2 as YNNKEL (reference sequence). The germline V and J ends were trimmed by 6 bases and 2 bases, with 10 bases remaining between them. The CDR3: CASRAQGTNEKLFF. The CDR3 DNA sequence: TGTGCCAGCAGAGCACAGGGTACTAATGAAAAACTGTTTTTT.

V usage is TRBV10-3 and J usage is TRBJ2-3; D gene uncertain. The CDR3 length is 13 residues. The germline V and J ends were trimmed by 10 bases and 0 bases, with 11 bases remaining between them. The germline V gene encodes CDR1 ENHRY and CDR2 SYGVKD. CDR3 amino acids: CATHPESTDTQYF. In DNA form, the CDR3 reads TGTGCCACCCACCCAGAGAGCACAGATACGCAGTATTTT.

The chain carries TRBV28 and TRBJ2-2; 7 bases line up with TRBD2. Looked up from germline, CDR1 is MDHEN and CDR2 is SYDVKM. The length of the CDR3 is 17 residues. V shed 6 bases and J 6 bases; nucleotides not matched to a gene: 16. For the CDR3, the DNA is TGTGCCAGCAGCCCCTATGGCGCGGGAGATTTAGCCGGGGAGCTGTTTTTT. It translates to CASSPYGAGDLAGELFF.

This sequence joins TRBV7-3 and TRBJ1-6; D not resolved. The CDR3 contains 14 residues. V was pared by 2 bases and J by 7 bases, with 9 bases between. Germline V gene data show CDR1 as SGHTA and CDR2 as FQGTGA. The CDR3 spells CASSLLGPNSPLHF. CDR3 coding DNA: TGTGCCAGCAGCTTATTGGGCCCAAATTCACCCCTCCACTTT.

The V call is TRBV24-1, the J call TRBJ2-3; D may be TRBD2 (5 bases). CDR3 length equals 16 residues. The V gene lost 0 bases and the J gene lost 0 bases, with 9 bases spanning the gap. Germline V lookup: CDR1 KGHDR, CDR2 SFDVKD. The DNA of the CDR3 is TGTGCCACCAGTGATTTGGGGGAGATTAGCACAGATACGCAGTATTTT. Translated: CATSDLGEISTDTQYF.

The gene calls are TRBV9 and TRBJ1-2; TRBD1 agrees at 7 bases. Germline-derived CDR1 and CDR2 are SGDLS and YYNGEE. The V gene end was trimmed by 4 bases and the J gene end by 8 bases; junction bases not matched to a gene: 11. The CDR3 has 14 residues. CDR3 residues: CASSSQQGLDGYTF. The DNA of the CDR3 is TGTGCCAGCAGCTCCCAACAGGGGCTTGACGGCTACACCTTC.

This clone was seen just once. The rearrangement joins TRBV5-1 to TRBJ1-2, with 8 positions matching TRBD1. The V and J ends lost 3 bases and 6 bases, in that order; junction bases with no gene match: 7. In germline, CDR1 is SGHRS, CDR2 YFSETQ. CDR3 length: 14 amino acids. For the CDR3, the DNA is TGCGCCAGCAGCTCGACAGGGGAGGTACATGGCTACACCTTC. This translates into CASSSTGEVHGYTF.